The 11 T cell receptor beta chains reported below all come from one sample, sequenced in a study of blood T cell repertoires in COVID-19. Assay used: immunoSEQ multiplex PCR; TCRdb lists only in-frame clones, some missing. The data show roughly 480,000 clones, 89% seen once. Sequencing was done on a sample of peripheral blood. The receptors derive from a man aged 18 to 29 with COVID-19, enrolled during active disease.

V gene TRBV29-1 combines with J gene TRBJ2-3; a possible D gene is TRBD2 (6 bases). CDR1 SQVTM and CDR2 ANQGSEA come from the germline V gene. V lost 3 bases, J lost 7 bases, and 20 bases lay in between. This CDR3 has 15 residues. CDR3 coding DNA: TGCAGCGTTGATCTACGGCTAGCGAGATCAAATACGCAGTATTTT. It is translated as CSVDLRLARSNTQYF.

This rearrangement joins TRBV14 to TRBJ2-4; D might be TRBD1 (6 bases). The CDR3 length is 14 residues. Germline CDR1 is SGHDN and CDR2 is FVKESK. This chain's CDR3 is CGITPQGIRNIQYF. CDR3 DNA: TGTGGAATAACACCACAGGGTATCAGAAACATTCAGTACTTC.

J is TRBJ1-1 and V is TRBV27; TRBD1 matches at 7 bases. This CDR3 region has 13 residues. The germline CDR1 and CDR2 sequences are MNHEY and SMNVEV (reference sequence). J lost 5 bases, V lost 5 bases, and 5 bases had no gene match. The CDR3 DNA follows: TGTGCCAGCAGTGTACAGGGGAGGACTGAAGCTTTCTTT. Its protein is CASSVQGRTEAFF.

The V call is TRBV2, the J call TRBJ2-5; weak D call: TRBD1 (6 bases). With 0 bases removed from V and 1 base from J, the gap between germline ends came to 6 bases. The germline gives CDR1 SNHLY, CDR2 FYNNEI. This CDR3 spans 14 amino acids. CDR3 nucleotides: TGTGCCAGCAGTGAAGCAGGGGGCCAAGAGACCCAGTACTTC. Its translation: CASSEAGGQETQYF.

The genes are TRBV30 and TRBJ1-4; D gene ambiguous. From germline, CDR1 is GTSNPN and CDR2 SVGIG (reference sequence). V lost 5 bases and J 4 bases, leaving 14 bases between the germline ends. The CDR3 sequence is 14 residues long. The CDR3 nucleotides are TGTGCCTGGGACAAACGGGAGCTTAATGAAAAACTGTTTTTT. Translating it yields CAWDKRELNEKLFF.

The chain couples TRBV29-1 to TRBJ2-1; D remains ambiguous. The CDR3 consists of 10 residues. V lost 4 bases, J lost 9 bases, and 7 bases lay in between. Germline V lookup: CDR1 SQVTM, CDR2 ANQGSEA. The CDR3 DNA reads TGCAGCGTTGTTAACTCTGAGCAGTTCTTC. Translation: CSVVNSEQFF.

The chain has TRBV13 and TRBJ2-5; maybe TRBD2 (6 bases). The CDR3 loop spans 15 amino acids. CDR1 is PRHDT, CDR2 FYEKMQ, per germline (reference sequence). The V end lost 5 bases, the J end lost 5 bases, and 18 bases lay between the germline ends. The CDR3 bases are TGTGCCAGCAGCGCACCCGGGACTCCATTGGAGACCCAGTACTTC. Its protein product is CASSAPGTPLETQYF.

The rearrangement uses TRBV7-2 and TRBJ1-6, with D perhaps matching TRBD1 (5 bases). V was trimmed by 6 bases and J by 8 bases, leaving 5 bases between them. The CDR3 has 11 amino acids. Germline V gene data show CDR1 as SGHTA and CDR2 as FQGNSA. DNA for the CDR3: TGTGCCAGCAGAGGGGATTCACCCCTCCACTTT. It specifies CASRGDSPLHF.

The chain carries TRBV4-2 and TRBJ2-2, with 7 bases identical to TRBD1. In germline, CDR1 is LGHNA, CDR2 YNFKEQ. V shed 0 bases, J shed 4 bases, and the junction held 2 bases outside the gene matches. The length of the CDR3 is 15 residues. CDR3 residues: CASSQEQGSTGELFF. Written as DNA, the CDR3 is TGTGCCAGCAGCCAAGAACAGGGGAGCACCGGGGAGCTGTTTTTT.

The rearrangement joins TRBV7-9 to TRBJ2-1; D might be TRBD1 (6 bases). There are 15 residues in the CDR3. The ends were cut back, 5 bases at V and 5 bases at J, with 16 bases in the middle. Germline assignment: CDR1 SEHNR and CDR2 FQNEAQ (reference sequence). CDR3 amino acids: CASSDTGTQDNEQFF. As DNA, the CDR3 is TGTGCCAGCAGCGACACAGGGACGCAGGACAATGAGCAGTTCTTC.

The chain employs TRBV19 and TRBJ1-5; D gene uncertain. This CDR3 has 13 amino acids. Trimming stripped 6 bases from V and 2 bases from J, with 8 bases between. Germline V gives CDR1 LNHDA, CDR2 SQIVND (reference sequence). The chain's CDR3 is CASRSGGNQPQHF. CDR3 DNA: TGTGCCAGTAGGTCGGGTGGCAATCAGCCCCAGCATTTT. Looking up the rest from reference TRBV19 and TRBJ1-5 gives the full variable domain: DGGITQSPKYLFRKEGQNVTLSCEQNLNHDAMYWYRQDPGQGLRLIYYSQIVNDFQKGDIAEGYSVSREKKESFPLTVTSAQKNPTAFYLCASRSGGNQPQHFGDGTRLSIL.